What follows describes a single T cell receptor (beta chain). The germline gives CDR1 MNHNY, CDR2 SVGAGI (reference sequence). The CDR3 spans 17 residues. V was pared by 5 bases and J by 0 bases, with 11 bases of the junction left unmatched. Seattle participants joined during active infection and were tracked over time. This sample stems from a study of blood T cell repertoires in COVID-19. On the study more broadly: Specimens from acute and convalescent COVID-19 originated in the United States, Italy and Spain. Sample material is recorded as cDNA or gDNA derived from T cells, B-cell-depleted T cells, or PBMCs.

Source study methods: Nucleated cell counts were estimated from reference gene primer amplification. TCRdb's table, derived via immunoSEQ multiplex PCR, lists solely in-frame clones and lacks some. For V, J and clone size, that table is used; D and trimming come from the DNA. The profile shows over 150,000 clones, approximately 86% of them singletons. This TCR was recovered from a woman older than 75 with COVID-19, enrolled during active disease. The sequenced material came from peripheral blood. J is TRBJ2-7 and V is TRBV6-6; 9 bases align to TRBD1. The CDR3 nucleotides are TGTGCCAGCAGTCCCCCGAAAGGACAGGGGCTCTCCTACGAGCAGTACTTC. Translated, it gives CASSPPKGQGLSYEQYF.